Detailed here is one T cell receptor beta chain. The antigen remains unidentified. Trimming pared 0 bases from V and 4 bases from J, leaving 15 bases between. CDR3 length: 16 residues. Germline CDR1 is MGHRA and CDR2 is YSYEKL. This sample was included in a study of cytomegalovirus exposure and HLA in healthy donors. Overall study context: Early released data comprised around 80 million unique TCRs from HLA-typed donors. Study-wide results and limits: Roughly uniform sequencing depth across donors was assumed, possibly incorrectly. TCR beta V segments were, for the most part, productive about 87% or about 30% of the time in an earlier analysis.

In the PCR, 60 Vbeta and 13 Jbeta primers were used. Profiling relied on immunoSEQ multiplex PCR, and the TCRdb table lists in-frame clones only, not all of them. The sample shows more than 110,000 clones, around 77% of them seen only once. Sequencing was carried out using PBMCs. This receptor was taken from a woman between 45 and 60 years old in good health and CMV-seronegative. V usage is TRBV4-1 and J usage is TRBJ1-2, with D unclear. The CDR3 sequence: CASSQDPGDRSYGYTF. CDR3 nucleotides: TGCGCCAGCAGCCAAGATCCGGGTGATCGGAGCTATGGCTACACCTTC.